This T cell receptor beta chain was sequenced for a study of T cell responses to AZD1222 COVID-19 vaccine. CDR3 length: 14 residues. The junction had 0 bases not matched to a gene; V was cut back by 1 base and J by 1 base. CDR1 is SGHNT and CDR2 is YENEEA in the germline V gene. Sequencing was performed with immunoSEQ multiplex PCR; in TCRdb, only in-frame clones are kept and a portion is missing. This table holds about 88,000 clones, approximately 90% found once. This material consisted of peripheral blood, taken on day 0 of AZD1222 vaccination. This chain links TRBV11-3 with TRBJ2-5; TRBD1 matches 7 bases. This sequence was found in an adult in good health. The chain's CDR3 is CASSLGQGQETQYF. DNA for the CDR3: TGTGCCAGCAGCTTAGGACAGGGCCAAGAGACCCAGTACTTC.